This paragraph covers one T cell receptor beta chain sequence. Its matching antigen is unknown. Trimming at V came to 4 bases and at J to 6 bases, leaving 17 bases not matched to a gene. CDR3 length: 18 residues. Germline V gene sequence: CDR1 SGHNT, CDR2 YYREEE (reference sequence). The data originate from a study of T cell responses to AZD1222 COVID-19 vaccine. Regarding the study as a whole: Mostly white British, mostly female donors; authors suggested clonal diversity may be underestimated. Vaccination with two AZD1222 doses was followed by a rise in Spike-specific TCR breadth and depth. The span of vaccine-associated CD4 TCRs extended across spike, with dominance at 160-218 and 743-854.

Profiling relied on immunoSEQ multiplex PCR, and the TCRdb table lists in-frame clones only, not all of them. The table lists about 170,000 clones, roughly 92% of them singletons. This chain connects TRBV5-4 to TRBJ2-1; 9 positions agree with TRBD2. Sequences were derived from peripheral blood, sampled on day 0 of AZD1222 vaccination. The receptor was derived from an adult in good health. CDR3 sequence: CASSLDSFEGLAVNEQFF. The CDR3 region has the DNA TGTGCCAGCAGCCTCGACTCGTTCGAGGGACTAGCAGTCAATGAGCAGTTCTTC. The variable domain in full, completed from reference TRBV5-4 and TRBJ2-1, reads ETGVTQSPTHLIKTRGQQVTLRCSSQSGHNTVSWYQQALGQGPQFIFQYYREEENGRGNFPPRFSGLQFPNYSSELNVNALELDDSALYLCASSLDSFEGLAVNEQFFGPGTRLTVL.